Listed here are 9 T cell receptor beta chains from one sample, sequenced in a study of Graves' ophthalmopathy and Graves' hyperthyroidism. TCR beta CDR3 amplification used RNA transcripts. HTBI-primed first-round RT-PCR preceded second-round multiplex PCR. TCRdb re-analysed the multiplex PCR reads in MiXCR, keeping a single row per CDR3 protein. Of fewer than 400,000 distinct CDR3 sequences in the sample, about 18% are singletons; the top ten hold about 1.4%. Material for sequencing was peripheral blood. These TCRs come from a woman younger than 35 with Graves' ophthalmopathy.

Many counts were recorded for this clonotype. The chain has TRBV6-2 or TRBV6-3 and TRBJ2-7; 7 bases map to TRBD2. This CDR3 has 14 residues. Germline CDR1 MNHEY, CDR2 SVGEGT. The junction had 5 bases not matched to a gene; V was cut back by 5 bases and J by 1 base. CDR3 sequence reads: CASSPLAESYEQYF. Here the CDR3 DNA reads TGTGCCAGCAGTCCTCTAGCGGAATCCTACGAGCAGTACTTC.

This clonotype was counted many times. This sequence joins TRBV27 and TRBJ1-3; D unresolved. Trimming left V 4 bases short and J 0 bases short, with 13 bases between. Germline V gene data show CDR1 as MNHEY and CDR2 as SMNVEV (reference sequence). CDR3 length equals 16 residues. The CDR3 loop reads CASSWLPPSSGNTIYF. CDR3 nucleotides: TGTGCCAGCAGTTGGTTGCCACCCTCCTCTGGAAACACCATATATTTT.

This clonotype was seen ten or more times. The gene calls are TRBV6-5 and TRBJ1-1, with D perhaps matching TRBD1 (6 bases). This CDR3 is 14 amino acids long. The germline V gene has CDR1 MNHEY and CDR2 SVGAGI. Between the trimmed V and J ends, which lost 0 bases and 4 bases, there was a span of 9 bases. CDR3 sequence: CASSYSGGFTEAFF. The CDR3 nucleotides are TGTGCCAGCAGTTACTCCGGGGGCTTCACTGAAGCTTTCTTT.

In this sample, this clonotype turned up many times. The chain employs TRBV2 and TRBJ2-7; 10 bases are shared with TRBD2. Germline CDR1 reads SNHLY; CDR2 reads FYNNEI. Trimming at V came to 3 bases and at J to 6 bases, leaving 5 bases not matched to a gene. The CDR3 is 14 residues long. CDR3 nucleotide sequence: TGTGCCAGCAGTGACGAGCGGGAGGGCCTCGAGCAGTACTTC. Translated: CASSDEREGLEQYF.

The rearrangement joins TRBV28 to TRBJ2-4, with 8 bases matching TRBD2. J was trimmed by 6 bases and V by 8 bases; bases with no gene match: 9. Germline V gene lookup returns CDR1 MDHEN and CDR2 SYDVKM. This CDR3 has 14 residues. CDR3 region: CASSGGRVGNIQYF. Here the CDR3 DNA reads TGTGCCAGCTCGGGAGGGAGGGTAGGAAACATTCAGTACTTC. The whole variable domain, filled in from reference TRBV28 and TRBJ2-4, reads DVKVTQSSRYLVKRTGEKVFLECVQDMDHENMFWYRQDPGLGLRLIYFSYDVKMKEKGDIPEGYSVSREKKERFSLILESASTNQTSMYLCASSGGRVGNIQYFGAGTRLSVL.

This clonotype was seen ten or more times. The chain is built from TRBV6-2 or TRBV6-3 and TRBJ1-1; 9 bases are a match to TRBD1. Germline V gives CDR1 MNHEY, CDR2 SVGEGT. Unmatched junction bases numbered 9, after V lost 6 bases and J lost 4 bases. This CDR3 is 15 amino acids long. CDR3 sequence: CASSRRDRDRTEAFF. The CDR3 DNA sequence: TGTGCCAGCAGCCGCCGGGACAGGGACCGCACTGAAGCTTTCTTT.

This clonotype occurred many times. The rearrangement joins TRBV6-5 to TRBJ1-6; D uncertain. The CDR3 sequence is 15 residues long. The V and J ends lost 2 bases and 8 bases respectively, with 13 bases between them. Germline-derived CDR1 and CDR2 are MNHEY and SVGAGI. For the CDR3, the DNA is TGTGCCAGCAGTTACCTGCAGAAGGGCGATTCACCCCTCCACTTT. Protein sequence: CASSYLQKGDSPLHF.

This clonotype occurred many times. The rearrangement joins TRBV11-1 to TRBJ2-5; 9 bases fit TRBD2. CDR3 size: 18 residues. CDR1 and CDR2 (germline): SGHAT, FQDESV (reference sequence). V lost 4 bases, J lost 5 bases, and 17 bases stayed unmatched. CDR3 residues: CASSSTGGPTREGETQYF. The CDR3 nucleotides read TGTGCCAGCAGCTCCACCGGGGGCCCTACGCGGGAGGGGGAGACCCAGTACTTC. The full variable domain, its missing parts supplied by reference TRBV11-1 and TRBJ2-5, is EAEVAQSPRYKITEKSQAVAFWCDPISGHATLYWYRQILGQGPELLVQFQDESVVDDSQLPKDRFSAERLKGVDSTLKIQPAELGDSAMYLCASSSTGGPTREGETQYFGPGTRLLVL.

This clonotype appeared many times. This chain joins TRBV7-8 and TRBJ2-7; tentative D call: TRBD2 (6 bases). This CDR3 spans 16 amino acids. Germline CDR1 is SGHVS and CDR2 is FQNEAQ. Trimming pared 5 bases from V and 0 bases from J, leaving 17 bases between. The CDR3 DNA reads TGTGCCAGCAGCCACCCGGGACTCCGAAGCTCCTACGAGCAGTACTTC. This sequence encodes CASSHPGLRSSYEQYF.